These 11 T cell receptor beta chains came from one sample sequenced in a study of shared clonotypes between healthy human individuals. It was CD45RO-negative cells, positively selected for CCR7, that made up naive CD8 cells, with terminally differentiated effector memory CD45RA+ cells excluded. Using immunoSEQ multiplex PCR, the repertoire was profiled, and TCRdb retains in-frame clones only, with some absent. Here the sample spans roughly 1,800,000 clones, about 94% being singletons. Specimen: naive CD8+ T cells sorted from blood. These receptors came from a man aged 18 to 29 in good health.

This clone was detected once. This chain links TRBV6-5 with TRBJ2-7; D might be TRBD1 (5 bases). The V end was cut by 5 bases, the J end by 2 bases, with 13 bases between. This CDR3 spans 14 amino acids. CDR1 and CDR2 (germline): MNHEY, SVGAGI. CDR3: CASSIDSFAYEQYF. CDR3 bases: TGTGCCAGCAGTATCGACAGTTTCGCCTACGAGCAGTACTTC.

The rearrangement links TRBV6-5 to TRBJ2-1; 7 nucleotides line up with TRBD1. J gave up 7 bases and V 2 bases, and 11 bases lay outside the gene matches. The CDR3 runs 16 residues. CDR1 and CDR2 (germline): MNHEY, SVGAGI. DNA for the CDR3: TGTGCCAGCAGTTACCCGACAGGGCCAGGGTTGAATGAGCAGTTCTTC. The encoded protein is CASSYPTGPGLNEQFF.

In its sample, this clone was seen a few times. This sequence joins TRBV6-5 and TRBJ2-2; D ambiguous. The V end was cut by 2 bases, the J end by 4 bases, with 2 bases between. The CDR3 loop spans 12 amino acids. Germline CDR1 reads MNHEY; CDR2 reads SVGAGI. CDR3 coding DNA: TGTGCCAGCAGTTACACCACCGGGGAGCTGTTTTTT. It yields the protein CASSYTTGELFF.

J is TRBJ1-5 and V is TRBV7-2, with D unresolved. CDR1 SGHTA and CDR2 FQGNSA come from the germline V gene. Trimming cost V 4 bases and J 4 bases, with 8 bases left between them. The CDR3 consists of 13 residues. CDR3 DNA sequence: TGTGCCAGCAGCTCGACCCTAAATCAGCCCCAGCATTTT. Encoded protein: CASSSTLNQPQHF.

The chain carries TRBV28 and TRBJ1-2; D perhaps matches TRBD1 (5 bases). From germline, CDR1 is MDHEN and CDR2 SYDVKM. V shed 3 bases and J shed 0 bases, with 11 bases lying between them. This CDR3 is built from 15 residues. The CDR3 sequence: CASSFGDQPNYGYTF. In DNA form, the CDR3 reads TGTGCCAGCAGTTTCGGGGACCAGCCTAACTATGGCTACACCTTC.

The V and J genes are TRBV29-1 and TRBJ1-2; a possible D gene is TRBD1 (5 bases). V was shortened by 4 bases and J by 3 bases, with 12 bases between the two germline ends. The V gene's germline CDR1 is SQVTM and CDR2 ANQGSEA. The CDR3 covers 13 residues. The DNA of the CDR3 is TGCAGCGTTGCGCACGACAGCTACTATGGCTACACCTTC. The encoded protein is CSVAHDSYYGYTF. Full variable domain (outside the CDR3, taken from reference TRBV29-1 and TRBJ1-2): SAVISQKPSRDICQRGTSLTIQCQVDSQVTMMFWYRQQPGQSLTLIATANQGSEATYESGFVIDKFPISRPNLTFSTLTVSNMSPEDSSIYLCSVAHDSYYGYTFGSGTRLTVV.

On this clone itself: In the same sample, other DNA sequences code for this CDR3. V usage is TRBV4-3 and J usage is TRBJ2-1; maybe TRBD2 (5 bases). V was pared by 0 bases and J by 5 bases, with 11 bases between. The CDR3 totals 15 residues. CDR1 and CDR2 from the germline V gene are LGHNA and YSLEER. The DNA for the CDR3 is TGCGCCAGCAGCCAAGATGGGCTAGCAAACAATGAGCAGTTCTTC. As protein: CASSQDGLANNEQFF.

With regard to this clone: At one end the junction does not follow the germline gene, possibly because of a read error. This rearrangement joins TRBV7-9 to TRBJ2-7, with 9 bases that match TRBD1. The germline gives CDR1 SEHNR, CDR2 FQNEAQ (reference sequence). The CDR3 consists of 15 residues. CDR3 loop: CASTAGQGASFEQYF. CDR3 coding DNA: TGTGCCAGCACCGCGGGACAGGGAGCCTCCTTCGAGCAGTACTTC.

As concerns this clone: The junction shows a germline mismatch at one end, possibly a read error. The gene calls are TRBV7-9 and TRBJ1-2; a weak D match, TRBD1 (5 bases). The CDR3 runs 13 residues. The V gene's germline CDR1 is SEHNR and CDR2 FQNEAQ (reference sequence). Here the CDR3 reads CASILPGTYGYTF. Written as DNA, the CDR3 is TGTGCCAGCATCTTACCAGGGACCTATGGCTACACCTTC.

This clone was recorded only once. The gene calls are TRBV13 and TRBJ2-3; D ambiguous. The CDR3 has 14 residues. V lost 0 bases, J lost 6 bases, and 10 bases lay in between. The germline V gene encodes CDR1 PRHDT and CDR2 FYEKMQ (reference sequence). CDR3: CASSLGPEDDTQYF. CDR3 DNA: TGTGCCAGCAGCTTAGGTCCAGAGGACGATACGCAGTATTTT.

This chain joins TRBV11-2 and TRBJ2-5, with D perhaps matching TRBD2 (5 bases). CDR3 length equals 14 residues. V was pared by 0 bases and J by 5 bases, with 10 bases between. Germline-derived CDR1 and CDR2 are SGHAT and FQNNGV. The CDR3 sequence: CASSLEVRGETQYF. The CDR3 nucleotides read TGTGCCAGCAGCTTAGAAGTTAGAGGGGAGACCCAGTACTTC.